What follows are 20 T cell receptor beta chains derived from one specimen sequenced in a study of blood T cell repertoires in COVID-19. Clones were read by immunoSEQ multiplex PCR, and TCRdb kept only the in-frame ones, dropping some. The data show roughly 52,000 clones, approximately 90% seen once. The sample taken for sequencing was peripheral blood. The receptors were gathered from a man between 50 and 59 years old with acute or convalescent COVID-19.

This chain connects TRBV6-5 to TRBJ2-1; TRBD2 matches at 7 bases. The CDR3 is 14 residues long. With 7 bases clipped from V and 0 bases from J, the junction kept 3 bases outside the gene matches. CDR1 and CDR2 from the germline V gene are MNHEY and SVGAGI. The DNA of the CDR3 is TGTGCCAGCATGTCTAGCGGCTCCTACAATGAGCAGTTCTTC. Amino acid sequence: CASMSSGSYNEQFF.

This clone is a singleton in its sample. The rearrangement uses TRBV4-2 and TRBJ2-5; the match to TRBD2 covers 11 bases. Germline assignment: CDR1 LGHNA and CDR2 YNFKEQ. CDR3 size: 17 residues. V lost 1 base to trimming and J lost 4 bases; unmatched junction nucleotides: 8. Here the CDR3 reads CASSQVVAGGQSETQYF. The CDR3 DNA follows: TGTGCCAGCAGCCAAGTGGTAGCGGGGGGGCAATCAGAGACCCAGTACTTC.

The V and J genes are TRBV11-2 and TRBJ2-1, with TRBD1 matching 8 bases. V shed 6 bases and J 7 bases; nucleotides not matched to a gene: 2. From germline, CDR1 is SGHAT and CDR2 FQNNGV. The CDR3 runs to 12 residues. The CDR3 region is CASRTGVNEQFF. The DNA for the CDR3 is TGTGCCAGCAGGACAGGGGTGAATGAGCAGTTCTTC.

The rearrangement uses TRBV19 and TRBJ1-5; TRBD1 matches at 7 bases. Trimming removed 7 bases from V and 1 base from J; junction bases left unmatched: 16. Germline assignment: CDR1 LNHDA and CDR2 SQIVND (reference sequence). The CDR3 extends over 18 amino acids. CDR3 residues: CASTPSGTGTDSNQPQHF. The CDR3 DNA reads TGTGCCAGTACCCCCTCCGGGACCGGGACAGACAGCAATCAGCCCCAGCATTTT. The full variable domain, its missing parts supplied by reference TRBV19 and TRBJ1-5, is DGGITQSPKYLFRKEGQNVTLSCEQNLNHDAMYWYRQDPGQGLRLIYYSQIVNDFQKGDIAEGYSVSREKKESFPLTVTSAQKNPTAFYLCASTPSGTGTDSNQPQHFGDGTRLSIL.

V and J are TRBV2 and TRBJ1-3; 9 bases align to TRBD1. This CDR3 has 13 amino acids. V lost 6 bases, J lost 7 bases, and 4 bases stayed unmatched. In germline, CDR1 is SNHLY, CDR2 FYNNEI. The CDR3 region is CASSETGGNTIYF. As DNA, the CDR3 is TGTGCCAGCAGCGAGACAGGGGGGAACACCATATATTTT.

The chain combines TRBV10-3 with TRBJ2-3, with D perhaps TRBD2 (5 bases). Between the trimmed V and J ends, which lost 6 bases and 5 bases, there was a span of 24 bases. The CDR3 has 17 residues. Germline assignment: CDR1 ENHRY and CDR2 SYGVKD. The CDR3 region is CAISDEQSGTARDTQYF. CDR3 bases: TGTGCCATCAGCGACGAACAGAGCGGAACAGCAAGAGATACGCAGTATTTT.

This clone was seen a single time. This chain links TRBV11-1 with TRBJ2-1; 9 bases line up with TRBD2. The trim removed 5 bases at V and 14 bases at J, leaving 10 bases unmatched. The germline V gene encodes CDR1 SGHAT and CDR2 FQDESV (reference sequence). The CDR3 loop spans 13 amino acids. The CDR3: CASSPFAKREEFF. The DNA of the CDR3 is TGTGCCAGCAGCCCATTCGCAAAGCGGGAGGAGTTCTTC. The entire variable domain, with the rest obtained from reference TRBV11-1 and TRBJ2-1, is as follows: EAEVAQSPRYKITEKSQAVAFWCDPISGHATLYWYRQILGQGPELLVQFQDESVVDDSQLPKDRFSAERLKGVDSTLKIQPAELGDSAMYLCASSPFAKREEFFGPGTRLTVL.

The chain employs TRBV10-3 and TRBJ2-7, with 9 bases that match TRBD2. Germline assignment: CDR1 ENHRY and CDR2 SYGVKD. J lost 4 bases, V lost 6 bases, and 10 bases had no gene match. This CDR3 has 15 amino acids. Here the CDR3 DNA reads TGTGCCATCAGCCCTTTTAGCGGGAGCGAATACGAGCAGTACTTC. This codes for CAISPFSGSEYEQYF.

This chain uses TRBV18 with TRBJ2-7; D is possibly TRBD1 (5 bases). Looked up from germline, CDR1 is KGHSH and CDR2 is LQKENI. Deletions cut 3 bases from V and 6 bases from J, with 15 bases between. The CDR3 consists of 14 residues. The DNA of the CDR3 is TGTGCCAGCTCACCCCCTCCCAGGGCCCGCGAGCAGTACTTC. Its translation is CASSPPPRAREQYF.

The J gene is TRBJ2-1, the V gene TRBV6-6, with unresolved D. Germline CDR1 is MNHNY and CDR2 is SVGAGI (reference sequence). The germline V and J ends were trimmed by 5 bases and 6 bases, with 5 bases remaining between them. This CDR3 is built from 11 residues. CDR3 DNA: TGTGCCAGCAGTCTATTCAATGAGCAGTTCTTC. Translation gives CASSLFNEQFF.

The chain is built from TRBV19 and TRBJ2-2; 7 nucleotides line up with TRBD2. The CDR3 has 16 residues. Germline lookup yields CDR1 LNHDA and CDR2 SQIVND (reference sequence). V dropped 6 bases and J dropped 6; count of bases not matched to a gene: 13. CDR3 in amino acids: CASRRMGGHSAGELFF. CDR3 in DNA: TGTGCCAGTAGGAGGATGGGAGGGCATTCCGCCGGGGAGCTGTTTTTT.

The chain links TRBV7-8 to TRBJ2-2, with D possibly TRBD1 on 7 matching bases. Per germline, CDR1 SGHVS and CDR2 FQNEAQ. This CDR3 comprises 16 residues. Trimming pared 7 bases from V and 6 bases from J, leaving 21 bases between. The CDR3 nucleotides are TGTGCCAGCACCTCTAGGTCACAGGGGAGGTCCGGGGAGCTGTTTTTT. Translation: CASTSRSQGRSGELFF. Full variable domain (rest looked up from reference TRBV7-8 and TRBJ2-2): GAGVSQSPRYKVAKRGQDVALRCDPISGHVSLFWYQQALGQGPEFLTYFQNEAQLDKSGLPSDRFFAERPEGSVSTLKIQRTQQEDSAVYLCASTSRSQGRSGELFFGEGSRLTVL.

This sequence joins TRBV11-2 and TRBJ2-7; unclear D gene. Looked up from germline, CDR1 is SGHAT and CDR2 is FQNNGV. The V end was cut by 4 bases, the J end by 4 bases, with 8 bases between. The CDR3 totals 12 residues. The CDR3 loop is CASSSLFYEQYF. The CDR3 DNA sequence: TGTGCCAGCAGCTCTTTGTTTTACGAGCAGTACTTC.

This clone was detected only once. The V and J genes are TRBV3-1 (or the pseudogene TRBV3-2) and TRBJ2-2; the D is unclear. The V end was cut by 3 bases, the J end by 3 bases, with 5 bases between. Germline V lookup: CDR1 LGHDT, CDR2 YNNKEL (reference sequence). The CDR3 runs 13 residues. The CDR3 DNA reads TGTGCCAGCAGCCAGCGAGACACCGGGGAGCTGTTTTTT. Protein product: CASSQRDTGELFF.

V gene TRBV20-1 combines with J gene TRBJ2-1; D call uncertain. Trimming stripped 5 bases from V and 14 bases from J, with 13 bases between. This CDR3 contains 10 residues. The germline V gene encodes CDR1 DFQATT and CDR2 SNEGSKA (reference sequence). The CDR3 nucleotides are TGCAGTGCTCAGCAGCTAGTTGAGTTCTTC. It encodes CSAQQLVEFF.

The chain has TRBV7-9 and TRBJ2-3; 7 bases are shared with TRBD1. Germline V gives CDR1 SEHNR, CDR2 FQNEAQ (reference sequence). CDR3 length: 15 residues. V trimming: 3 bases; J trimming: 2 bases; junction bases outside the gene matches: 5. CDR3 sequence: CASSFGDRPTDTQYF. The CDR3 nucleotides are TGTGCCAGCAGCTTTGGGGACAGACCCACAGATACGCAGTATTTT.

The rearrangement links TRBV7-2 to TRBJ2-7, with 7 bases lining up with TRBD2. CDR1 is SGHTA, CDR2 FQGNSA, per germline. After removal of 2 bases from V and 6 bases from J, the junction contained 13 bases not matched to a gene. There are 16 residues in the CDR3. In DNA form, the CDR3 reads TGTGCCAGCAGCTTATGGTTAGGGACTAACCTCGGCGAGCAGTACTTC. Translation: CASSLWLGTNLGEQYF.

The gene calls are TRBV24-1 and TRBJ1-4; possible D gene TRBD1, 6 bases. V was trimmed by 4 bases and J by 6 bases, leaving 17 bases between them. The CDR3 covers 16 residues. Germline V gene lookup returns CDR1 KGHDR and CDR2 SFDVKD. The CDR3 reads CATSDPRGGSDEKLFF. In nucleotides, the CDR3 is TGTGCCACCAGTGACCCCAGGGGCGGATCCGATGAAAAACTGTTTTTT.

The rearrangement joins TRBV19 to TRBJ1-1; a possible D gene is TRBD1 (6 bases). The CDR3 has 13 amino acids. Germline loops: CDR1 LNHDA, CDR2 SQIVND (reference sequence). Trimming pared 9 bases from V and 0 bases from J, leaving 11 bases between. In nucleotides, the CDR3 is TGTGCCAGCCACAGGGCGATGAACACTGAAGCTTTCTTT. This codes for CASHRAMNTEAFF.

This clone was counted only a few times. The V gene is TRBV6-5, the J gene TRBJ2-2; D might be TRBD1 (6 bases). Germline-derived CDR1 and CDR2 are MNHEY and SVGAGI. CDR3 length equals 16 residues. The ends were cut back, 1 base at V and 3 bases at J, with 12 bases in the middle. CDR3 amino acids: CASSYLQGQYTGELFF. CDR3 in DNA: TGTGCCAGCAGTTACTTACAGGGCCAGTACACCGGGGAGCTGTTTTTT.